This TCR beta chain was retrieved from a study of blood T cell repertoires in COVID-19. The wider study: The study drew acute and convalescent COVID-19 samples from the United States, Italy and Spain. Sources were T cells, B-cell-depleted T cells, or PBMCs; the material itself was cDNA or gDNA.

Trimming cost V 3 bases and J 3 bases, with 14 bases left between them. The CDR3 consists of 15 residues. Looked up from germline, CDR1 is KGHSH and CDR2 is LQKENI. Original processing notes: Amplification with reference gene primers provided the estimates of nucleated cell counts. The repertoire was sequenced with immunoSEQ multiplex PCR; TCRdb's copy has only in-frame clones and lacks some. V and J calls and clone size are given by that table; D and trimming were obtained from the DNA. Of 90,000 to 120,000 clones listed, 89% are singletons. This TCR came from a middle-aged man with active or convalescent COVID-19. The specimen sequenced was peripheral blood. The chain uses TRBV18 and TRBJ1-2; no clear D. Here the CDR3 reads CASSPIEGFDYGYTF. The CDR3 nucleotides read TGTGCCAGCTCACCTATCGAGGGATTCGACTATGGCTACACCTTC.